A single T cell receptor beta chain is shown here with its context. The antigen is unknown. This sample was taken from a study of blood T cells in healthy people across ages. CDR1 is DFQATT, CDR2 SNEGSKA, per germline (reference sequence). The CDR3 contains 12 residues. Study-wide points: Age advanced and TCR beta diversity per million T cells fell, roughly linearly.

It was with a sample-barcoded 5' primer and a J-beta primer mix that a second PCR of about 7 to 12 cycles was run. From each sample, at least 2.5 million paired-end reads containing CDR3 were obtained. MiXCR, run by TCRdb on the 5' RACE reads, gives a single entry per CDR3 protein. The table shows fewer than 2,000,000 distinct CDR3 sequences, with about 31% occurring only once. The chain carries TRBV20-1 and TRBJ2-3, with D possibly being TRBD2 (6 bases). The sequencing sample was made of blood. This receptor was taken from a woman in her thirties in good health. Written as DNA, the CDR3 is TGCAAAATTAGCGGCGGGACAGATACGCAGTATTTT. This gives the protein CKISGGTDTQYF.